Shown below are 9 T cell receptor beta chains from a single sample sequenced in a study of memory CD4+ T cells and cytomegalovirus serostatus. The sort gate was single viable CD3+CD4+CD8-CD45RO+ cells for memory CD4+ T cells. Using immunoSEQ multiplex PCR, the repertoire was profiled, and TCRdb retains in-frame clones only, with some absent. The repertoire consists of about 96,000 clones, with about 80% occurring once and the leading ten covering about 4%. The sample taken for sequencing was memory CD4+ T cells from blood. These receptors were collected from an adult in good health and CMV-seropositive.

The chain joins TRBV19 to TRBJ2-2; TRBD1 might be the D (6 bases). Germline loops: CDR1 LNHDA, CDR2 SQIVND (reference sequence). V lost 5 bases and J lost 6, with 16 bases in between. This CDR3 spans 15 amino acids. CDR3 coding DNA: TGTGCCAGTAGTCCGGGGACACCGCCCCCCGGGGAGCTGTTTTTT. Translating gives CASSPGTPPPGELFF.

The chain employs TRBV6-1 and TRBJ1-5, with D perhaps TRBD1 (5 bases). From germline, CDR1 is MNHNS and CDR2 SASEGT. The CDR3 has 14 amino acids. V lost 8 bases, J lost 0 bases, and 11 bases lay in between. As DNA, the CDR3 is TGTGCCAGCGGTGGGGGGAATAGCAATCAGCCCCAGCATTTT. This sequence encodes CASGGGNSNQPQHF.

The rearrangement uses TRBV18 and TRBJ1-2, with D possibly being TRBD1 (5 bases). This CDR3 region has 12 residues. Trimming took off 3 bases at V and 7 bases at J, with 9 bases between the two ends. Germline V gene sequence: CDR1 KGHSH, CDR2 LQKENI. The CDR3 bases are TGTGCCAGCTCACCCCGTGGGACTGGCTACACCTTC. Translated, it gives CASSPRGTGYTF.

V and J are TRBV9 and TRBJ2-1; 9 bases fit TRBD2. Germline trimming cut 0 bases from V and 6 bases from J; bases unmatched to any gene: 13. The CDR3 consists of 18 residues. Looked up from germline, CDR1 is SGDLS and CDR2 is YYNGEE. CDR3 residues: CASSVDPRGLAGRNEQFF. CDR3 DNA: TGTGCCAGCAGCGTAGATCCCCGGGGACTAGCAGGCCGCAATGAGCAGTTCTTC.

The chain joins TRBV10-3 to TRBJ2-2; D might be TRBD1 or TRBD2, each matching 5 bases. Germline lookup yields CDR1 ENHRY and CDR2 SYGVKD. The CDR3 is 15 residues long. Between the trimmed V and J ends, which lost 8 bases and 5 bases, there was a span of 18 bases. CDR3 protein: CAIARTPGGTGELFF. The CDR3, as DNA: TGTGCCATCGCCAGGACACCCGGCGGGACCGGGGAGCTGTTTTTT.

This clone turned up a few times. The chain couples TRBV30 to TRBJ2-6; no definite D call. This CDR3 has 13 amino acids. The germline CDR1 and CDR2 sequences are GTSNPN and SVGIG (reference sequence). Trimming shortened V by 4 bases and J by 0 bases, and 4 bases separated the two germline ends. The CDR3 reads CAWTLSGANVLTF. The DNA for the CDR3 is TGTGCCTGGACCCTCTCTGGGGCCAACGTCCTGACTTTC.

The chain joins TRBV6-5 to TRBJ2-7, with D maybe TRBD1 (5 bases). Germline CDR1 reads MNHEY; CDR2 reads SVGAGI. The CDR3 covers 15 residues. The V gene lost 6 bases and the J gene lost 2 bases, with 17 bases spanning the gap. The chain's CDR3 is CASSSRSRGPYEQYF. The CDR3 region has the DNA TGTGCCAGCAGCAGCCGGTCAAGGGGCCCCTACGAGCAGTACTTC.

The chain joins TRBV7-2 to TRBJ1-5; D not resolved. Looked up from germline, CDR1 is SGHTA and CDR2 is FQGNSA. The CDR3 runs 14 residues. Trimming removed 8 bases from V and 3 bases from J, with 14 bases in between. The CDR3 bases are TGTGCCAGCGGTCGGGGAAGGAACAATCAGCCCCAGCATTTT. It yields the protein CASGRGRNNQPQHF.

The CDR3 reads CASSPQTALGEKLFF. The DNA of the CDR3 is TGTGCCAGCAGCCCTCAGACGGCGCTCGGGGAAAAACTGTTTTTT. The V and J genes are TRBV5-6 and TRBJ1-4, with unresolved D. CDR3 length: 15 amino acids. The germline CDR1 and CDR2 sequences are SGHDT and YYEEEE. The germline V and J ends were trimmed by 4 bases and 8 bases, with 18 bases remaining between them.